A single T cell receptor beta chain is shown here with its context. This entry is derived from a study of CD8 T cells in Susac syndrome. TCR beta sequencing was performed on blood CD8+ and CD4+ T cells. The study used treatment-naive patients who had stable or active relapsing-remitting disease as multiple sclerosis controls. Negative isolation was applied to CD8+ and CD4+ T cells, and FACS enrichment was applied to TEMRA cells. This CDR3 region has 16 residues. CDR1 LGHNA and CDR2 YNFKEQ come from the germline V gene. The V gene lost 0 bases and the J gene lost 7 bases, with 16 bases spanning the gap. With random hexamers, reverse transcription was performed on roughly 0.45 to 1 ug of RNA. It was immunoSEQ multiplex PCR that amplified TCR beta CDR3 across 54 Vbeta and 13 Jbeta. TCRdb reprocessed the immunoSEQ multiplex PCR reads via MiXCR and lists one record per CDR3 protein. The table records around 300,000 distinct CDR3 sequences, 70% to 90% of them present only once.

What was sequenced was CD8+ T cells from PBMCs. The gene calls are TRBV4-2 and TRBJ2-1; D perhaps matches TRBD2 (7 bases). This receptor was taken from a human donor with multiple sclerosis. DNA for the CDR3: TGTGCCAGCAGCCAAGAATCCCAGGGGAGGGGGAATGAGCAGTTCTTC. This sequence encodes CASSQESQGRGNEQFF.